The 30 T cell receptor beta chains in this list originate from one sample, sequenced in a study of patients and donors after allogeneic stem cell transplantation. One entry per CDR3 protein results from TCRdb running MiXCR on the RT-PCR reads. The table has over 350,000 distinct CDR3 sequences, roughly 17% seen once; the top ten hold just over 7%. Sequencing was performed on blood, either unsorted or a sorted T cell fraction (not recorded which). These TCRs come from a human donor who was either an allogeneic HSCT recipient or a stem cell or donor lymphocyte infusion donor (not recorded which). It is not recorded whose cells these are; they may come from a transplant donor.

This chain joins TRBV4-1 and TRBJ2-7, with 11 bases identical to TRBD1. The CDR3 sequence is 18 residues long. With 1 base clipped from V and 2 bases from J, the junction kept 10 bases outside the gene matches. The V gene's germline CDR1 is MGHRA and CDR2 YSYEKL. This CDR3 is CASSQGGDRGISPYEQYF. The CDR3 bases are TGCGCCAGCAGCCAAGGGGGGGACAGGGGGATCTCGCCCTACGAGCAGTACTTC.

V and J are TRBV27 and TRBJ2-7, with D tentatively TRBD1 or TRBD2 (5 bases each). The CDR3 length is 15 residues. V lost 1 base, J lost 1 base, and 11 bases lay in between. Germline CDR1 and CDR2: MNHEY and SMNVEV (reference sequence). CDR3 region: CASSLYGAQSYEQYF. The CDR3 DNA sequence: TGTGCCAGCAGTTTATACGGGGCGCAGTCCTACGAGCAGTACTTC.

Only a few counts were recorded for this clonotype. The chain joins TRBV6-1 to TRBJ1-2, with D hard to call. The CDR3 extends over 14 amino acids. In germline, CDR1 is MNHNS, CDR2 SASEGT. V was trimmed by 7 bases and J by 7 bases, leaving 19 bases between them. The CDR3 loop reads CASIGRSARGGYTF. The CDR3 region has the DNA TGTGCCAGCATAGGTAGATCGGCCAGAGGTGGCTACACCTTC.

This clonotype showed up just a few times. This chain connects TRBV30 to TRBJ2-3; no reliable D call. The ends were cut back, 1 base at V and 5 bases at J, with 7 bases in the middle. The CDR3 has 12 residues. CDR1 and CDR2 from the germline V gene are GTSNPN and SVGIG (reference sequence). The CDR3 DNA reads TGTGCCTGGAGTGAAATCGGAGATACGCAGTATTTT. Protein product: CAWSEIGDTQYF.

A few counts support this clonotype. This rearrangement joins TRBV27 to TRBJ1-5; D is uncertain. Germline assignment: CDR1 MNHEY and CDR2 SMNVEV (reference sequence). The CDR3 sequence is 14 residues long. V was shortened by 5 bases and J by 0 bases, with 8 bases between the two germline ends. The CDR3 loop reads CASSDGNSNQPQHF. CDR3 bases: TGTGCCAGCAGTGACGGAAATAGCAATCAGCCCCAGCATTTT.

The chain recombines TRBV7-9 with TRBJ2-3, with D possibly matching TRBD2 (6 bases). Germline-derived CDR1 and CDR2 are SEHNR and FQNEAQ (reference sequence). Trimming removed 5 bases from V and 5 bases from J, with 17 bases in between. This CDR3 has 15 amino acids. CDR3 loop: CASSQRASPGDTQYF. In DNA, the CDR3 is TGTGCCAGCAGCCAGCGGGCCAGCCCCGGAGATACGCAGTATTTT. Full variable domain (rest looked up from reference TRBV7-9 and TRBJ2-3): DTGVSQNPRHKITKRGQNVTFRCDPISEHNRLYWYRQTLGQGPEFLTYFQNEAQLEKSRLLSDRFSAERPKGSFSTLEIQRTEQGDSAMYLCASSQRASPGDTQYFGPGTRLTVL.

V and J are TRBV5-1 and TRBJ2-7, with D perhaps assigned TRBD1 or TRBD2 (5 bases each). The V end was cut by 4 bases, the J end by 3 bases, with 17 bases between. Germline CDR1 and CDR2: SGHRS and YFSETQ. CDR3 size: 15 residues. CDR3 DNA: TGCGCCAGCAGCGGGACGGGACCGAGGATCTACGAGCAGTACTTC. It specifies CASSGTGPRIYEQYF.

This clonotype was detected a few times. The J gene is TRBJ1-1, the V gene TRBV19; D is ambiguous. V was shortened by 3 bases and J by 5 bases, with 13 bases between the two germline ends. CDR1 is LNHDA, CDR2 SQIVND, per germline (reference sequence). The CDR3 length is 14 residues. Here the CDR3 DNA reads TGTGCCAGTAGTATCGGCAGGACGGGTACTGAAGCTTTCTTT. Its protein is CASSIGRTGTEAFF.

This clonotype has only a few counts. This chain links TRBV6-5 with TRBJ1-5; D ambiguous. The CDR3 has 11 amino acids. Looked up from germline, CDR1 is MNHEY and CDR2 is SVGAGI. With 9 bases removed from V and 7 bases from J, the gap between germline ends came to 10 bases. The CDR3 spells CARVVCQPQHF. In DNA form, the CDR3 reads TGTGCCAGGGTAGTGTGCCAGCCCCAGCATTTT.

This clonotype has at least ten counts. The chain is built from TRBV6-6 and TRBJ1-1; D perhaps matches TRBD1 (6 bases). Germline values: CDR1 MNHNY, CDR2 SVGAGI (reference sequence). The CDR3 totals 13 residues. The V and J ends lost 3 bases and 3 bases respectively, with 8 bases between them. The CDR3 sequence is CASSYRGDTEAFF. In DNA, the CDR3 is TGTGCCAGCAGTTATAGGGGGGACACTGAAGCTTTCTTT.

The chain has TRBV10-3 and TRBJ1-2, with a weak D call TRBD1 (6 bases). V was clipped by 0 bases and J by 1 base, with 15 bases between them. Germline CDR1 is ENHRY and CDR2 is SYGVKD. This CDR3 is 17 amino acids long. The CDR3 nucleotides read TGTGCCATCAGTGAGTCCTGGACAGCTACCGGTAACTATGGCTACACCTTC. Protein: CAISESWTATGNYGYTF.

This clonotype was detected a few times. The chain employs TRBV9 and TRBJ2-7; 8 positions match TRBD1. J gave up 3 bases and V 3 bases, and 8 bases lay outside the gene matches. The CDR3 extends over 15 amino acids. Per germline, CDR1 SGDLS and CDR2 YYNGEE. The CDR3 nucleotides read TGTGCCAGCAGCGCCCGACAGGGGTGGCGCTACGAGCAGTACTTC. Protein product: CASSARQGWRYEQYF.

This clonotype was seen a few times. V gene TRBV9 combines with J gene TRBJ2-1; unclear D gene. V was clipped by 4 bases and J by 5 bases, with 16 bases between them. Germline V gene sequence: CDR1 SGDLS, CDR2 YYNGEE. The CDR3 spans 15 residues. CDR3 DNA sequence: TGTGCCAGCAGCCCAACAATAATCCTAGACAATGAGCAGTTCTTC. Encoded protein: CASSPTIILDNEQFF.

This clonotype has more than one count but fewer than ten. The chain couples TRBV29-1 to TRBJ2-1; 14 bases agree with TRBD2. The J segment lost 9 bases and the V segment lost 7 bases, leaving 5 bases of the junction unmatched. The germline V gene has CDR1 SQVTM and CDR2 ANQGSEA. The CDR3 extends over 13 amino acids. The CDR3 bases are TGCAGCGCGGGACTAGCGGGAGCAGGTGAGCAGTTCTTC. Its translation is CSAGLAGAGEQFF.

The chain carries TRBV20-1 and TRBJ2-5; no firm D call. Trimming removed 3 bases from V and 5 bases from J, with 7 bases in between. From germline, CDR1 is DFQATT and CDR2 SNEGSKA (reference sequence). The CDR3 extends over 11 amino acids. The CDR3 region has the DNA TGCAGTGCTAGGCCGGGTGAGACCCAGTACTTC. Amino acids: CSARPGETQYF.

The rearrangement joins TRBV30 to TRBJ1-1, with unresolved D. Trimming removed 4 bases from V and 0 bases from J, with 9 bases in between. The CDR3 sequence is 13 residues long. Germline CDR1 is GTSNPN and CDR2 is SVGIG (reference sequence). CDR3 protein: CAWTGVVNTEAFF. The CDR3 DNA follows: TGTGCCTGGACAGGAGTTGTGAACACTGAAGCTTTCTTT. The full variable domain, its missing parts supplied by reference TRBV30 and TRBJ1-1, is SQTIHQWPATLVQPVGSPLSLECTVEGTSNPNLYWYRQAAGRGLQLLFYSVGIGQISSEVPQNLSASRPQDRQFILSSKKLLLSDSGFYLCAWTGVVNTEAFFGQGTRLTVV.

There are a few counts of this clonotype. The chain joins TRBV12-5 to TRBJ2-1; D remains unclear. This CDR3 comprises 14 residues. Germline V gene lookup returns CDR1 LGHNT and CDR2 FRNRAP. Trimming took off 7 bases at V and 4 bases at J, with 14 bases between the two ends. The DNA for the CDR3 is TGTGCTAGTGCCGCCCTGACTGGATACAATGAGCAGTTCTTC. Translation: CASAALTGYNEQFF.

This clonotype was seen a handful of times. This chain uses TRBV5-4 with TRBJ2-5; 7 nucleotides match TRBD1. Germline V gene sequence: CDR1 SGHNT, CDR2 YYREEE (reference sequence). This CDR3 contains 13 residues. The J segment lost 3 bases and the V segment lost 3 bases, leaving 2 bases of the junction unmatched. The CDR3 DNA follows: TGTGCCAGCAGCTCTACAGGGGAAGAGACCCAGTACTTC. As protein: CASSSTGEETQYF.

In this sample, this clonotype turned up a few times. The V call is TRBV12-3 or TRBV12-4, the J call TRBJ1-4; TRBD1 matches 8 bases. Unmatched junction bases numbered 7, after V lost 6 bases and J lost 7 bases. The CDR3 extends over 14 amino acids. This chain's CDR3 is CASSHWTGSEKLFF. CDR3 sequence (DNA): TGTGCCAGCAGCCACTGGACAGGGAGTGAAAAACTGTTTTTT.

V usage is TRBV5-6 and J usage is TRBJ1-5, with unresolved D. CDR1 is SGHDT, CDR2 YYEEEE, per germline. Trimming pared 0 bases from V and 4 bases from J, leaving 11 bases between. The CDR3 is 15 residues long. CDR3: CASSLGRNGNQPQHF. The CDR3 bases are TGTGCCAGCAGCTTGGGCAGGAATGGGAATCAGCCCCAGCATTTT.

A few counts support this clonotype. This sequence joins TRBV4-1 and TRBJ1-2, with D perhaps matching TRBD1 (6 bases). This CDR3 spans 13 amino acids. CDR1 and CDR2 from the germline V gene are MGHRA and YSYEKL. V gave up 1 base and J gave up 9 bases, with 12 bases separating them. The chain's CDR3 is CASSQGEGGRYTF. CDR3 in DNA: TGCGCCAGCAGCCAAGGTGAAGGGGGACGCTACACCTTC.

In this sample, this clonotype turned up a few times. The chain recombines TRBV12-3 or TRBV12-4 with TRBJ1-6; 9 bases are a match to TRBD1. The CDR3 sequence is 15 residues long. Trimming cost V 2 bases and J 6 bases; bases outside gene matches: 2. CDR3 protein: CASSLQTGGNSPLHF. DNA of the CDR3: TGTGCCAGCAGTTTACAGACAGGGGGTAATTCACCCCTCCACTTT.

In its sample, this clonotype was seen a few times. CDR3 in amino acids: CAISESGTSMGNEQFF. CDR3 in DNA: TGTGCCATCAGTGAGTCCGGGACTAGCATGGGCAATGAGCAGTTCTTC. This chain connects TRBV10-3 to TRBJ2-1; 9 bases match TRBD2. Germline V CDR1 and CDR2: ENHRY, SYGVKD. Trimming removed 0 bases from V and 6 bases from J; junction bases left unmatched: 6. This CDR3 region has 16 residues.

This clonotype was recorded a few times. The rearrangement links TRBV3-1 to TRBJ2-7, with 7 bases aligning to TRBD2. V lost 0 bases, J lost 3 bases, and 5 bases stayed unmatched. The CDR3 is 15 residues long. CDR1 LGHDT and CDR2 YNNKEL come from the germline V gene (reference sequence). This CDR3 is CASSQDGRALYEQYF. The CDR3 region has the DNA TGTGCCAGCAGCCAAGATGGGAGGGCCCTCTACGAGCAGTACTTC.

The chain joins TRBV5-1 to TRBJ2-3; D possibly uses TRBD1 or TRBD2 (7 bases each). V lost 7 bases, J lost 0 bases, and 15 bases lay in between. Germline V gives CDR1 SGHRS, CDR2 YFSETQ. CDR3 length: 15 amino acids. CDR3 sequence: CASLRGGQSTDTQYF. The CDR3 bases are TGCGCCAGCCTCCGCGGGGGACAGAGCACAGATACGCAGTATTTT.

The sample holds many counts of this clonotype. This sequence joins TRBV12-3 or TRBV12-4 and TRBJ2-3; 8 bases line up with TRBD2. V lost 4 bases and J lost 2; bases outside the gene matches: 5. The length of the CDR3 is 15 residues. The CDR3 loop reads CASSWRGANTDTQYF. As DNA, the CDR3 is TGTGCCAGCAGTTGGCGGGGGGCTAACACAGATACGCAGTATTTT.

This sequence joins TRBV7-3 and TRBJ2-1; 7 bases agree with TRBD1. There are 14 residues in the CDR3. The germline CDR1 and CDR2 sequences are SGHTA and FQGTGA. Germline trimming cut 5 bases from V and 7 bases from J; bases unmatched to any gene: 8. The CDR3 sequence is CASSPRTGGNEQFF. The CDR3 nucleotides are TGTGCCAGCAGCCCGAGGACAGGCGGAAATGAGCAGTTCTTC.

The V call is TRBV9, the J call TRBJ2-7; D might be TRBD1 (6 bases). The CDR3 runs 14 residues. V lost 1 base and J lost 5, with 13 bases in between. Germline CDR1 is SGDLS and CDR2 is YYNGEE. DNA of the CDR3: TGTGCCAGCAGCGTATTTGGGGGCCAGGACGAGCAGTACTTC. It specifies CASSVFGGQDEQYF.

V and J are TRBV18 and TRBJ2-1, with TRBD2 identical over 9 bases. This CDR3 comprises 16 residues. With 0 bases clipped from V and 10 bases from J, the junction kept 10 bases outside the gene matches. In germline, CDR1 is KGHSH, CDR2 LQKENI. The CDR3 loop is CASSPPISGGPREQFF. CDR3 coding DNA: TGTGCCAGCTCACCACCGATTAGCGGGGGCCCGCGGGAGCAGTTCTTC.

This clonotype was observed a few times. The chain joins TRBV25-1 to TRBJ2-1; the D call may be TRBD1 or TRBD2 (6 bases each). The CDR3 runs to 17 residues. The germline CDR1 and CDR2 sequences are MGHDK and SYGVNS. The V end was cut by 0 bases, the J end by 4 bases, with 16 bases between. The CDR3, as DNA: TGTGCCAGCAGTGAATATGACGAAGGGGGGATTTACAATGAGCAGTTCTTC. Its protein product is CASSEYDEGGIYNEQFF.